Following are 5 T cell receptor beta chains from one sample sequenced in a study of blood T cell repertoires in COVID-19. Generated by immunoSEQ multiplex PCR, the TCRdb table keeps only in-frame clones and is missing some. This sample has 45,000 to 55,000 clones; roughly 87% occur once, and the top ten carry under 9%. Sequencing used peripheral blood. All receptors derive from a middle-aged man with active COVID-19.

The V gene is TRBV5-1, the J gene TRBJ1-4; a possible D gene is TRBD1 (5 bases). There are 16 residues in the CDR3. Germline CDR1 SGHRS, CDR2 YFSETQ. Trimming removed 2 bases at V and 3 bases at J, with 14 bases between. CDR3 nucleotide sequence: TGCGCCAGCAGCTTCACAAACGACAGACCTAATGAAAAACTGTTTTTT. Protein sequence: CASSFTNDRPNEKLFF. Full variable domain (missing parts from reference TRBV5-1 and TRBJ1-4): KAGVTQTPRYLIKTRGQQVTLSCSPISGHRSVSWYQQTPGQGLQFLFEYFSETQRNKGNFPGRFSGRQFSNSRSEMNVSTLELGDSALYLCASSFTNDRPNEKLFFGSGTQLSVL.

This clone was picked up a small number of times. This sequence joins TRBV9 and TRBJ2-7; 11 bases line up with TRBD2. The CDR3 sequence is 15 residues long. The germline gives CDR1 SGDLS, CDR2 YYNGEE. J was trimmed by 4 bases and V by 4 bases; bases with no gene match: 7. The CDR3 DNA follows: TGTGCCAGCAGCCTCTCCGGGACTAGCGGTTACGAGCAGTACTTC. Encoded protein: CASSLSGTSGYEQYF.

The chain uses TRBV6-6 and TRBJ2-3, with TRBD2 identical over 7 bases. Germline values: CDR1 MNHNY, CDR2 SVGAGI (reference sequence). There are 14 residues in the CDR3. V dropped 6 bases and J dropped 2; count of bases not matched to a gene: 5. CDR3 sequence reads: CASRGRGTTDTQYF. The CDR3 region has the DNA TGTGCCAGCAGGGGGCGGGGGACCACAGATACGCAGTATTTT.

The chain joins TRBV6-2 or TRBV6-3 to TRBJ1-4; a possible D gene is TRBD1 (5 bases). V was cut by 6 bases and J by 5 bases, with 13 bases left in between. The germline V gene encodes CDR1 MNHEY and CDR2 SVGEGT. This CDR3 has 14 residues. CDR3 sequence: CASSRDRSNEKLFF. The CDR3 nucleotides read TGTGCCAGCAGCCGCGACAGATCGAATGAAAAACTGTTTTTT.

The chain joins TRBV20-1 to TRBJ1-1; 8 bases are shared with TRBD1. Germline V gene data show CDR1 as DFQATT and CDR2 as SNEGSKA (reference sequence). This CDR3 region has 11 residues. The junction had 3 bases not matched to a gene; V was cut back by 6 bases and J by 6 bases. CDR3 nucleotides: TGCAGTGCAACAGGGGGGGCTGAAGCTTTCTTT. Residues: CSATGGAEAFF.